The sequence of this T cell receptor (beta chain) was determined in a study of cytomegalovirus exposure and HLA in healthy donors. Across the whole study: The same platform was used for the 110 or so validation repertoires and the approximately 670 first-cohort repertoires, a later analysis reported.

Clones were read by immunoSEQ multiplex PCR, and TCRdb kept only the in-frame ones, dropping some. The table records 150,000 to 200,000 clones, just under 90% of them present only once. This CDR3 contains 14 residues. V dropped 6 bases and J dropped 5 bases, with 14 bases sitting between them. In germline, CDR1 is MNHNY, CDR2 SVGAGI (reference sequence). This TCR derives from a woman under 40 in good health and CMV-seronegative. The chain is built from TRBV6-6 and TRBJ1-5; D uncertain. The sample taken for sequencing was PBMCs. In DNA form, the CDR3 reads TGTGCCAGCAGCGGATTCTCGGAGGATCAGCCCCAGCATTTT. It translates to CASSGFSEDQPQHF.